This T cell receptor (beta chain) comes out of a study of technical replicates of blood from several donors. The data were produced by immunoSEQ multiplex PCR, yet TCRdb's version contains in-frame clones alone and is incomplete. The repertoire consists of almost 65,000 clones, with around 86% occurring once and the leading ten covering 5% to 6.5%. Germline V gene lookup returns CDR1 SGHAT and CDR2 FQNNGV. CDR3 length equals 16 residues. V was pared by 6 bases and J by 5 bases, with 7 bases of the junction left unmatched. J is TRBJ2-7 and V is TRBV11-2, with 16 positions matching TRBD2. The clonotype comes from a human donor in good health. Some clones in this sample may be carry-over from other donors' samples. The sequencing input was PBMCs. CDR3 in amino acids: CASRGTSGRAGHEQYF. CDR3 coding DNA: TGTGCCAGCAGGGGGACTAGCGGGAGGGCCGGGCACGAGCAGTACTTC.